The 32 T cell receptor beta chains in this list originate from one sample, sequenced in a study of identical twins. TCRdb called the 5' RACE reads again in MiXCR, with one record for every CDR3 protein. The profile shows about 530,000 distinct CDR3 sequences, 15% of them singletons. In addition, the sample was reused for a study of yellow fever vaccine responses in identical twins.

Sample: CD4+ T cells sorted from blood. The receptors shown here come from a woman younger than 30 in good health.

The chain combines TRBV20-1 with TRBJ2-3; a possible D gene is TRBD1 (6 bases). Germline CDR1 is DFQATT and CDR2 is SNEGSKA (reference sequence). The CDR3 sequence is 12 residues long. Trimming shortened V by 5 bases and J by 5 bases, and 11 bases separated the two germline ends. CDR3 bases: TGCAGTGCTCCCGTAGGGGGAGATACGCAGTATTTT. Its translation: CSAPVGGDTQYF.

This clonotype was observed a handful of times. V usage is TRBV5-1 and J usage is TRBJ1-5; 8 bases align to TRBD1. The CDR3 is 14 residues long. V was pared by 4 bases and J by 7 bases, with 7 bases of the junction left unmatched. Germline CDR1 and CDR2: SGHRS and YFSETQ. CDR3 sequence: CASSPKTGEQPQHF. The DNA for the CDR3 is TGCGCCAGCAGCCCTAAGACAGGGGAACAGCCCCAGCATTTT.

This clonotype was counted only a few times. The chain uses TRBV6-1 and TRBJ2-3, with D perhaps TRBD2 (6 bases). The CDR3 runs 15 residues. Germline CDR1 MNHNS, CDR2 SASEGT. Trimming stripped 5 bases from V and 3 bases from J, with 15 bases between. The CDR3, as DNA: TGTGCCAGCAGTAGGAGGGCTAGCGTGACAGATACGCAGTATTTT. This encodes CASSRRASVTDTQYF.

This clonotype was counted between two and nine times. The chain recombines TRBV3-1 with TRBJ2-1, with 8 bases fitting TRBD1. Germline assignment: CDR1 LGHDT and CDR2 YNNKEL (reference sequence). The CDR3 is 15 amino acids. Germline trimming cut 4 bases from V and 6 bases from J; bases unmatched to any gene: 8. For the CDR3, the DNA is TGTGCCAGCAGCCTTCGGGACAGGCGTTTCAATGAGCAGTTCTTC. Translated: CASSLRDRRFNEQFF.

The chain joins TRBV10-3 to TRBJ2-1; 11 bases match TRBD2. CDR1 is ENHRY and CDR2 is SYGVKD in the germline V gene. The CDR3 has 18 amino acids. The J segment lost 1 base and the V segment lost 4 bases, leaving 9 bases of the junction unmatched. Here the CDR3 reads CAISASSGGAGSYNEQFF. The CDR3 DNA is TGTGCCATCAGTGCTAGTAGCGGGGGGGCAGGATCCTACAATGAGCAGTTCTTC.

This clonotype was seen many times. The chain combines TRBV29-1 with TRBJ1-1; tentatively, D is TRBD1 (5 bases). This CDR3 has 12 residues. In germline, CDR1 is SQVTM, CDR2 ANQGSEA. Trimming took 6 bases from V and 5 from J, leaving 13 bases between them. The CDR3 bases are TGCAGCGTGACCAGCGGGGGGACTGAAGCTTTCTTT. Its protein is CSVTSGGTEAFF.

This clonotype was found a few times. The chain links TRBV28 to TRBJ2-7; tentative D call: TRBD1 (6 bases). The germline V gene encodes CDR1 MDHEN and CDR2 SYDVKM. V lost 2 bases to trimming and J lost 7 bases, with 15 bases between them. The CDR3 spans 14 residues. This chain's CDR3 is CASSLGAGVGEQYV. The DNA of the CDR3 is TGTGCCAGCAGTTTAGGGGCAGGGGTAGGTGAGCAGTACGTC.

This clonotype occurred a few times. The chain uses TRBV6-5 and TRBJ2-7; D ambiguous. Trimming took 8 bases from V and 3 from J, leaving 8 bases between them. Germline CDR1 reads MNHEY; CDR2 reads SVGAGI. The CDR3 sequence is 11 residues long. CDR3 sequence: CASGNLYEQYV. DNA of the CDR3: TGTGCCAGCGGTAACCTCTACGAGCAGTACGTC.

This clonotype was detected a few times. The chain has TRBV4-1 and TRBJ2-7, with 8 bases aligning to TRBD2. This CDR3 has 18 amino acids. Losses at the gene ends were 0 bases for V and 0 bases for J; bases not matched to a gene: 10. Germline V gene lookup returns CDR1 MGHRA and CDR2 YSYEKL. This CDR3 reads CASSQDRAIAGLSYEQYF. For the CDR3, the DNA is TGCGCCAGCAGCCAAGATCGGGCAATAGCGGGGCTCTCCTACGAGCAGTACTTC.

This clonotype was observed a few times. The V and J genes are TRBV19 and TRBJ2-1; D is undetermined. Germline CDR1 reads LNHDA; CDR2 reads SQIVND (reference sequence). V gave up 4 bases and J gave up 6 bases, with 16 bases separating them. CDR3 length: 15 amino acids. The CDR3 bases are TGTGCCAGTAGTACCCGGCTAGAGGTTGGCAATGAGCAGTTCTTC. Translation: CASSTRLEVGNEQFF.

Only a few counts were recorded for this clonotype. The DNA for the CDR3 is TGTGCCAGCTCACCCTCCCCCACGAGGGCCAAAAACATTCAGTACTTC. It is translated as CASSPSPTRAKNIQYF. J is TRBJ2-4 and V is TRBV18; D not certain. V was cut by 3 bases and J by 1 base, with 13 bases left in between. The CDR3 is 16 amino acids. Germline loops: CDR1 KGHSH, CDR2 LQKENI.

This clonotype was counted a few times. CDR3: CASRRASGRGADTQYF. The DNA of the CDR3 is TGTGCCAGCAGAAGAGCTAGCGGGAGAGGTGCAGATACGCAGTATTTT. This chain joins TRBV12-3 or TRBV12-4 and TRBJ2-3; 10 positions match TRBD2. The CDR3 spans 16 residues. V dropped 6 bases and J dropped 4; count of bases not matched to a gene: 10.

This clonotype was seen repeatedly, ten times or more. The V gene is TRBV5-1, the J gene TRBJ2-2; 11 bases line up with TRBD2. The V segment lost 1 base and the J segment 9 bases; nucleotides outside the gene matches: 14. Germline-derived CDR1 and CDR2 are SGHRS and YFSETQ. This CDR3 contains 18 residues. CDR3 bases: TGCGCCAGCAGCTTGCCTAGCGGGGGGCACCCCGATAACCGGGAGCTGTTTTTT. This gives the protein CASSLPSGGHPDNRELFF. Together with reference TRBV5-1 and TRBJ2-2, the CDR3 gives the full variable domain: KAGVTQTPRYLIKTRGQQVTLSCSPISGHRSVSWYQQTPGQGLQFLFEYFSETQRNKGNFPGRFSGRQFSNSRSEMNVSTLELGDSALYLCASSLPSGGHPDNRELFFGEGSRLTVL.

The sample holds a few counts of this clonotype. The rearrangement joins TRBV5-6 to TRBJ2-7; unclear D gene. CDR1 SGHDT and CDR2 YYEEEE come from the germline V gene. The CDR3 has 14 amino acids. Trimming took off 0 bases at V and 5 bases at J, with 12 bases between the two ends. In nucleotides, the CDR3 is TGTGCCAGCAGCTTGGCCAAGGGTCTCCACGAGCAGTACGTC. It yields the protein CASSLAKGLHEQYV.

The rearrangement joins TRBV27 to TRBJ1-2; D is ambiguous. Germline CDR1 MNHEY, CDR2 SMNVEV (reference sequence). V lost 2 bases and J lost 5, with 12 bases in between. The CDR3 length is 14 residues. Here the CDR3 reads CASSLTQAGYGYTF. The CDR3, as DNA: TGTGCCAGCAGTTTAACGCAGGCGGGGTATGGCTACACCTTC.

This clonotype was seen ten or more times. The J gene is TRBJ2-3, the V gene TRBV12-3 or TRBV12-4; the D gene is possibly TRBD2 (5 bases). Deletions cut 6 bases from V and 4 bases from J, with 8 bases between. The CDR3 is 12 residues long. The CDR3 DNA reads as TGTGCCAGCAGACGGGGTCCAGATACGCAGTATTTT. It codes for CASRRGPDTQYF.

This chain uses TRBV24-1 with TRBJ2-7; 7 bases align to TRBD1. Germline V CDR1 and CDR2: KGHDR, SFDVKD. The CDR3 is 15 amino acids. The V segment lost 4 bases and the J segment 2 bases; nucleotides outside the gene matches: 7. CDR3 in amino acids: CATSDPRDRTYEQYF. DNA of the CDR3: TGTGCCACCAGTGACCCAAGGGACAGAACCTACGAGCAGTACTTC.

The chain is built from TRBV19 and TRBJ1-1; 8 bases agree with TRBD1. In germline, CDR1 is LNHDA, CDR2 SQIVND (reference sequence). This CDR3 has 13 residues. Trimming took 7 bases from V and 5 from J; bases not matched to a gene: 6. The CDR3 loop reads CASTDRGRTEAFF. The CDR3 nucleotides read TGTGCCAGTACCGACAGGGGACGTACTGAAGCTTTCTTT. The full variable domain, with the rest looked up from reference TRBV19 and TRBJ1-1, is DGGITQSPKYLFRKEGQNVTLSCEQNLNHDAMYWYRQDPGQGLRLIYYSQIVNDFQKGDIAEGYSVSREKKESFPLTVTSAQKNPTAFYLCASTDRGRTEAFFGQGTRLTVV.

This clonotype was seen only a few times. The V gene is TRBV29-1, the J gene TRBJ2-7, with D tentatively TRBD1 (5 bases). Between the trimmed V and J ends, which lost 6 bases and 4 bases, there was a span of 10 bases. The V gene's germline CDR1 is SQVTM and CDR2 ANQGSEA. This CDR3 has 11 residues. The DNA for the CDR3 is TGCAGCGTGACGGACATTTACGAGCAGTACTTC. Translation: CSVTDIYEQYF.

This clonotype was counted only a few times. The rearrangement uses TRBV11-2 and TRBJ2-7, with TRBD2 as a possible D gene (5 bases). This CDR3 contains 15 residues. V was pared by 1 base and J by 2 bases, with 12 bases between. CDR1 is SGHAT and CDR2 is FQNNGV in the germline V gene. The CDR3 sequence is CASSLVIGGTYEQYV. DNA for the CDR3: TGTGCCAGCAGCTTAGTGATAGGAGGCACCTACGAGCAGTACGTC.

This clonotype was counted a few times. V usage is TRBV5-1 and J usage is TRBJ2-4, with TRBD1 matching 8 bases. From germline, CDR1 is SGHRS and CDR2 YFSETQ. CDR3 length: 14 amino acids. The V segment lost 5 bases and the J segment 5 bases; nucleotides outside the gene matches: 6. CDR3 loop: CASRQGAGENIQYF. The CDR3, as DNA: TGCGCCAGCAGGCAGGGGGCAGGGGAAAACATTCAGTACTTC.

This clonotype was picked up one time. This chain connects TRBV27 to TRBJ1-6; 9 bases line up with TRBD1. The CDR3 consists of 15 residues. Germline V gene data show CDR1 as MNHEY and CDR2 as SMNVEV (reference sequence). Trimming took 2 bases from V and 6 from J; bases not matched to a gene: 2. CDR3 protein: CASSLMDRGNSPLHF. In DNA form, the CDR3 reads TGTGCCAGCAGTTTAATGGACAGGGGTAATTCACCCCTCCACTTT.

The CDR3 bases are TGTGCCAGCTCACCACCAGTCCCCACTGAAGCTTTCTTT. This gives the protein CASSPPVPTEAFF. This chain connects TRBV18 to TRBJ1-1; D is unclear. V was clipped by 0 bases and J by 4 bases, with 6 bases between them. The CDR3 loop spans 13 amino acids. Germline assignment: CDR1 KGHSH and CDR2 LQKENI.

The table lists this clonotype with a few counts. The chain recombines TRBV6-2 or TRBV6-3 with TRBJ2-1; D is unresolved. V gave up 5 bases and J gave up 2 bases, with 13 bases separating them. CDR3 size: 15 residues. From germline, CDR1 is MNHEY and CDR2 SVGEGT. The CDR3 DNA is TGTGCCAGCAGTCCCCACCGCGTACCCTACAATGAGCAGTTCTTC. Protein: CASSPHRVPYNEQFF.

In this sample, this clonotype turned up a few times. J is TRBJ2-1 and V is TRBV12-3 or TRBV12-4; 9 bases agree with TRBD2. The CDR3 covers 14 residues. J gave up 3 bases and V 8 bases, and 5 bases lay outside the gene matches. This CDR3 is CASEETSGYNEQFF. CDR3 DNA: TGTGCCAGCGAGGAGACTAGCGGCTACAATGAGCAGTTCTTC.

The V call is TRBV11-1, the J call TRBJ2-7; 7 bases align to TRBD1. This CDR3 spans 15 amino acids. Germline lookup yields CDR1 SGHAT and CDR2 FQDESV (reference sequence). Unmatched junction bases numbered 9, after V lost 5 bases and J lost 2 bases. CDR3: CASSRTGVKAYEQYV. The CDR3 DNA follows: TGTGCCAGCAGCCGGACAGGTGTCAAGGCCTACGAGCAGTACGTC.

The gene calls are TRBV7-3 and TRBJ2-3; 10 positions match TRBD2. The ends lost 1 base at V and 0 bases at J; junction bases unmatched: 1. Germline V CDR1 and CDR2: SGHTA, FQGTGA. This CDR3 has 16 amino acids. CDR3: CASSLRLAGSTDTQYF. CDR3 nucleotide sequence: TGTGCCAGCAGCTTAAGACTAGCGGGTAGCACAGATACGCAGTATTTT.

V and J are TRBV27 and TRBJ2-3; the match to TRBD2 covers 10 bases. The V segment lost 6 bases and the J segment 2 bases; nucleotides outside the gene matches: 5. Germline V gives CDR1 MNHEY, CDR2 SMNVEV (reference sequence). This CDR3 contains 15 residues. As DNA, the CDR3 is TGTGCCAGCAGCCCTAGCGGGAGACACACAGATACGCAGTATTTT. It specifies CASSPSGRHTDTQYF.

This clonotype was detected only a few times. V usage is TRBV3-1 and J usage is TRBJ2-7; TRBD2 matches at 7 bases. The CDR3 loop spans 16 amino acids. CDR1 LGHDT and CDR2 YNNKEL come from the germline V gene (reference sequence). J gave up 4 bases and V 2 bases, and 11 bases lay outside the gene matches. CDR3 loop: CASSQPDSSGKYEQYF. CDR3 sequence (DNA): TGTGCCAGCAGCCAACCAGATTCTAGCGGAAAGTACGAGCAGTACTTC.

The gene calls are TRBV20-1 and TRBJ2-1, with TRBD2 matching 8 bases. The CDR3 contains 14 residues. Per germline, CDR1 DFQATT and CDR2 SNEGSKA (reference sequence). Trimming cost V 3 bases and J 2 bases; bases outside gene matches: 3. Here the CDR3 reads CSASWREAYNEQFF. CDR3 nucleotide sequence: TGCAGTGCTAGTTGGCGGGAGGCCTACAATGAGCAGTTCTTC.

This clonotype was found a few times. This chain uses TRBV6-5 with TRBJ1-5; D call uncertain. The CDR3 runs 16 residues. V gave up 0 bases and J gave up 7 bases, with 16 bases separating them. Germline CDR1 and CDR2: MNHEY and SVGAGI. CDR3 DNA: TGTGCCAGCAGTTACTCGTGGACGCATACTGGGCAGCCCCAGCATTTT. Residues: CASSYSWTHTGQPQHF.

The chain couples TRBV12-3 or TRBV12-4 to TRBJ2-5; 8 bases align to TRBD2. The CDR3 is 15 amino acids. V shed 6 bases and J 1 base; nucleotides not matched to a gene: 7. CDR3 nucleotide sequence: TGTGCCAGCAGCCCCGGGAGCGGGGGCCAAGAGACCCAGTACTTC. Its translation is CASSPGSGGQETQYF.